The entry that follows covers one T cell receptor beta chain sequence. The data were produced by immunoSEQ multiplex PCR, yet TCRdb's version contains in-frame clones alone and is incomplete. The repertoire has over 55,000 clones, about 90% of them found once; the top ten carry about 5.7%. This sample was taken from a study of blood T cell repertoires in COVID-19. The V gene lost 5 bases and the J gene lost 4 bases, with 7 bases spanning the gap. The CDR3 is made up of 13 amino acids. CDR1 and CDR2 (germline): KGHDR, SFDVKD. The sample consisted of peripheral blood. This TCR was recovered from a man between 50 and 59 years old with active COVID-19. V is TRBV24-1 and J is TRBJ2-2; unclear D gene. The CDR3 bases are TGTGCCACCAGTGCGAGGCTCACCGGGGAGCTGTTTTTT. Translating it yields CATSARLTGELFF.